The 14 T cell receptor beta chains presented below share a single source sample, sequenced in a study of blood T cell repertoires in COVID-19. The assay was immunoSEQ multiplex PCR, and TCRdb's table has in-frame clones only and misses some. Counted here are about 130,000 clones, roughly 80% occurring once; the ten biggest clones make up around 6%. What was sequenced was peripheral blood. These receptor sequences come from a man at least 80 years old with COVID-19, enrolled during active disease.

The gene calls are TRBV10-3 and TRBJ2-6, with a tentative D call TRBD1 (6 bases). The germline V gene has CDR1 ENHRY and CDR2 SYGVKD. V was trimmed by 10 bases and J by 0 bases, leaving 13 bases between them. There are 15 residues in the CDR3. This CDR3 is CATGAPISGANVLTF. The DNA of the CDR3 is TGTGCCACAGGGGCACCGATCTCTGGGGCCAACGTCCTGACTTTC.

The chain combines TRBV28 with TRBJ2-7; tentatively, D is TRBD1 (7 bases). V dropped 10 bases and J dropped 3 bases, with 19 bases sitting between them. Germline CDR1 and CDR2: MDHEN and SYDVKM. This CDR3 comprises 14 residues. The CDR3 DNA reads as TGTGCCACCTTTAAGTCAGGGGGAGGCTACGAGCAGTACTTC. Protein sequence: CATFKSGGGYEQYF. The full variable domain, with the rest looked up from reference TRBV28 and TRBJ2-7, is DVKVTQSSRYLVKRTGEKVFLECVQDMDHENMFWYRQDPGLGLRLIYFSYDVKMKEKGDIPEGYSVSREKKERFSLILESASTNQTSMYLCATFKSGGGYEQYFGPGTRLTVT.

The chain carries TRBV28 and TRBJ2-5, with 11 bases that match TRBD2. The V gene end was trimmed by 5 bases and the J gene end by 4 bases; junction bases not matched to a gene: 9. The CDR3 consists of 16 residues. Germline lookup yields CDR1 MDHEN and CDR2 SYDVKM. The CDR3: CASSLTSGRTGETQYF. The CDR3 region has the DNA TGTGCCAGCAGTCTAACTAGCGGGAGAACAGGAGAGACCCAGTACTTC. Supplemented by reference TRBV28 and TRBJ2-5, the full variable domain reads DVKVTQSSRYLVKRTGEKVFLECVQDMDHENMFWYRQDPGLGLRLIYFSYDVKMKEKGDIPEGYSVSREKKERFSLILESASTNQTSMYLCASSLTSGRTGETQYFGPGTRLLVL.

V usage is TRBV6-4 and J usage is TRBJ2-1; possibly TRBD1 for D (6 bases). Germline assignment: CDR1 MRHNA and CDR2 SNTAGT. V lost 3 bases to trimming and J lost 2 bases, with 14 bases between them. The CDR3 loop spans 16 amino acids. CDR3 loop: CASSEAGTIPYNEQFF. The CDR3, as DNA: TGTGCCAGCAGTGAAGCCGGGACAATACCCTACAATGAGCAGTTCTTC.

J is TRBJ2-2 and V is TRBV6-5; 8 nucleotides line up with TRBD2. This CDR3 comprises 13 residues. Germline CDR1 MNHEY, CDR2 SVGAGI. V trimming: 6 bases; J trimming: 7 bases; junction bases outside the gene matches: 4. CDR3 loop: CASSPGGGGELFF. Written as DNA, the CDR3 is TGTGCCAGCAGCCCCGGGGGGGGCGGGGAGCTGTTTTTT.

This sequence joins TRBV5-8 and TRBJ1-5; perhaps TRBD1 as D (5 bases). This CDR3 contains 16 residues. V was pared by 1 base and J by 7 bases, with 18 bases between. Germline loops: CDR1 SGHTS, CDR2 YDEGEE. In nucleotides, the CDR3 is TGTGCCAGCAGCTTGTTGGGGGAGGAGGGTAGCCAGCCCCAGCATTTT. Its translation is CASSLLGEEGSQPQHF.

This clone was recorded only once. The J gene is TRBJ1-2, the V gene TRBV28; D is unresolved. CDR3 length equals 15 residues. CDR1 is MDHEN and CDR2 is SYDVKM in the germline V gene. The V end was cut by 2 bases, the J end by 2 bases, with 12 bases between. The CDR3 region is CASSLPISGNYGYTF. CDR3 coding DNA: TGTGCCAGCAGTTTACCCATCTCCGGGAACTATGGCTACACCTTC.

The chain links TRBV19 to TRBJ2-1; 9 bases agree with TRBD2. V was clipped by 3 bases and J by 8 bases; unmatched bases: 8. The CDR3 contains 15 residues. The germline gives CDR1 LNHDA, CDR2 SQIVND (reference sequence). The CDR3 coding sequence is TGTGCCAGTAGTATGACCGGGACTAGCCCAGATGAGCAGTTCTTC. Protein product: CASSMTGTSPDEQFF.

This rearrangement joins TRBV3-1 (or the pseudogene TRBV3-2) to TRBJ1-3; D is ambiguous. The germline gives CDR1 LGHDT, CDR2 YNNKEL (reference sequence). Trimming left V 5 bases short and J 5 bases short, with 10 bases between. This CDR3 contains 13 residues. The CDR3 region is CASSSGERNTIYF. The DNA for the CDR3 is TGTGCCAGCAGCTCCGGGGAAAGAAACACCATATATTTT.

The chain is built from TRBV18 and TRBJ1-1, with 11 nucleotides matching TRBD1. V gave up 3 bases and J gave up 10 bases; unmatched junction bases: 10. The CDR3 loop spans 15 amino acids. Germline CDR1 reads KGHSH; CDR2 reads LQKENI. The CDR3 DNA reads TGTGCCAGCTCACCCGCGGGACAGGGGGAAAGTACAGCTTTCTTT. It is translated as CASSPAGQGESTAFF.

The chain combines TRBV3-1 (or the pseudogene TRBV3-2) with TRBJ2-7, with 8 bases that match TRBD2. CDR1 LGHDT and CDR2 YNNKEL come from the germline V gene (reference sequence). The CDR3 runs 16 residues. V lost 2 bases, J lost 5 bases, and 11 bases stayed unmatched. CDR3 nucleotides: TGTGCCAGCAGCCAACAGGGCGGGACTAGGGAGGACGAGCAGTACTTC. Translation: CASSQQGGTREDEQYF.

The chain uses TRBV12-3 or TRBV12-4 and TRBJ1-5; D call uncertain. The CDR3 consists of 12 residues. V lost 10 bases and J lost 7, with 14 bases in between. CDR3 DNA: TGTGCCACTCTACTAACCGAGCAGCCCCAGCATTTT. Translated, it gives CATLLTEQPQHF.

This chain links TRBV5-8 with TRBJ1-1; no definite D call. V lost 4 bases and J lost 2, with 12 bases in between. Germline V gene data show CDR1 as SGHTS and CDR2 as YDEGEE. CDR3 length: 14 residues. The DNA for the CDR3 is TGTGCCAGCAGCATGCAGAAATTTAACACTGAAGCTTTCTTT. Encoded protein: CASSMQKFNTEAFF.

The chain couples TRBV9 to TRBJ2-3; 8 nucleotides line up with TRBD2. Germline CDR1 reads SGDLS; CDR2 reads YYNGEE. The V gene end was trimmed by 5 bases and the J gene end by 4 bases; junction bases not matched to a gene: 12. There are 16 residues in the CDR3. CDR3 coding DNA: TGTGCCAGCAGTCCTCTGGCGGGAGGTCGGGCAGATACGCAGTATTTT. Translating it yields CASSPLAGGRADTQYF.